The clone carrying this TCR beta chain has only a few counts. Its antigen is unknown. The draw of peripheral blood yielded about 9.4 milliliters from each donor. Germline CDR1 DFQATT, CDR2 SNEGSKA (reference sequence). The CDR3 is made up of 14 amino acids. Deletions cut 0 bases from V and 0 bases from J, with 9 bases between. The sample is drawn from a study of blood T cells in healthy people across ages. Study-wide results and caveats: Age advanced and TCR beta diversity per million T cells fell, roughly linearly.

A second PCR, run for about 6 to 12 cycles, used a sample-barcoded 5' primer plus a J-beta primer mix. TCRdb independently ran MiXCR on the 5' RACE reads; one entry per CDR3 protein. The sample lists about 1,500,000 distinct CDR3 sequences, roughly 30% occurring once. The sequencing sample was made of blood. The receptor's source is a woman in her 30s in good health. This chain joins TRBV20-1 and TRBJ2-7, with a weak D call TRBD2 (5 bases). The CDR3 protein is CSARDPGYSYEQYF. The CDR3 DNA follows: TGCAGTGCTAGAGATCCGGGGTACTCCTACGAGCAGTACTTC.